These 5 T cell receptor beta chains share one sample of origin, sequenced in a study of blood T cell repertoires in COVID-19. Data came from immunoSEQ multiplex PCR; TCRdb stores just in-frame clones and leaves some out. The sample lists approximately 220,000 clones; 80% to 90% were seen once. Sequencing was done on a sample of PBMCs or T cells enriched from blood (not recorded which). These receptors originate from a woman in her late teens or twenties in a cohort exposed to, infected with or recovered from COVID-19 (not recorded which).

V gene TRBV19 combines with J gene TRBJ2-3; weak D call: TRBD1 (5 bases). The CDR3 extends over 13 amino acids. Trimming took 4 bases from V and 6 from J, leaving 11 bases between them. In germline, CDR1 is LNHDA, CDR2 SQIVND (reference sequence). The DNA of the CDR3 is TGTGCCAGTAGTAATCGGAACAGGGATACGCAGTATTTT. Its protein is CASSNRNRDTQYF.

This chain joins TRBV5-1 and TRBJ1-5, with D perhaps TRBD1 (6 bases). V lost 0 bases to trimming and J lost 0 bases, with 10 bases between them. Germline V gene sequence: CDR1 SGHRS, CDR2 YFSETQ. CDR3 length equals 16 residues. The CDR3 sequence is CASSLGTAHSNQPQHF. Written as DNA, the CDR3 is TGCGCCAGCAGCTTGGGGACAGCCCATAGCAATCAGCCCCAGCATTTT. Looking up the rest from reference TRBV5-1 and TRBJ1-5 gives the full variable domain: KAGVTQTPRYLIKTRGQQVTLSCSPISGHRSVSWYQQTPGQGLQFLFEYFSETQRNKGNFPGRFSGRQFSNSRSEMNVSTLELGDSALYLCASSLGTAHSNQPQHFGDGTRLSIL.

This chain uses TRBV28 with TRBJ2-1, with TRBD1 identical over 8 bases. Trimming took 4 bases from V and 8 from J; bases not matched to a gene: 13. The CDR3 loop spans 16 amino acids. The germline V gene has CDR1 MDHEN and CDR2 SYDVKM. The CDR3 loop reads CASSSTGGPRDYEQFF. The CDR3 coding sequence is TGTGCCAGCAGTTCTACAGGGGGGCCAAGGGACTATGAGCAGTTCTTC.

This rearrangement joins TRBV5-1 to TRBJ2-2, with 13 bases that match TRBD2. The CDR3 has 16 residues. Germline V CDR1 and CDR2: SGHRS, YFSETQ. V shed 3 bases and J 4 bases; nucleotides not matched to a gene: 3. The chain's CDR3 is CASSWRTSGSTGELFF. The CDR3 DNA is TGCGCCAGCAGCTGGAGGACTAGCGGGAGCACCGGGGAGCTGTTTTTT.

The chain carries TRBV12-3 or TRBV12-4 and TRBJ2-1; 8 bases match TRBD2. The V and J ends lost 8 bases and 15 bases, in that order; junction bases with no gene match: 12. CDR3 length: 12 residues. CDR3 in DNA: TGTGCCAGCTCGCAGAAGGGACTAGTCTTGTTCTTC. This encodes CASSQKGLVLFF.